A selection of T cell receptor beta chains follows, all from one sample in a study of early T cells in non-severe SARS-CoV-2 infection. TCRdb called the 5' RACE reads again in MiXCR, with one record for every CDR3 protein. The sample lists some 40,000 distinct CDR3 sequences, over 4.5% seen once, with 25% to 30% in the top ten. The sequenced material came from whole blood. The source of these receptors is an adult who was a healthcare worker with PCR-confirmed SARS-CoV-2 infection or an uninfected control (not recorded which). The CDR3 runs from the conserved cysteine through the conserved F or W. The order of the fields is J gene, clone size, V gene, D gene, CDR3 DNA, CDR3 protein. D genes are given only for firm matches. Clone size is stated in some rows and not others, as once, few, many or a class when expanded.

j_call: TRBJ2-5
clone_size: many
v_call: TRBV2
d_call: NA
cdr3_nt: TGTGCCAGCAACCGGGACACCGGACAAGAGACCCAGTACTTC
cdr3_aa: CASNRDTGQETQYF

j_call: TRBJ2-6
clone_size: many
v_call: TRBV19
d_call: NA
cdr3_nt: TGTGCCAGTAGTATCAGAGGTTCTGGGGCCAACGTCCTGACTTTC
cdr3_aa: CASSIRGSGANVLTF

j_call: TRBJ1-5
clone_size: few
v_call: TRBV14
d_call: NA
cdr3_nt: TGTGCCAGCAGCCAAGATCCGAGAGGAACCCAGCATTTT
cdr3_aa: CASSQDPRGTQHF

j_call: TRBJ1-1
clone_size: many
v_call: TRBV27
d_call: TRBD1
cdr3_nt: TGTGCCAGCAGTTCCCTACAGGGGGAAAACACTGAAGCTTTCTTT
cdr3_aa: CASSSLQGENTEAFF

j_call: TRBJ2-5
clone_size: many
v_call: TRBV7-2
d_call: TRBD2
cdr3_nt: TGTGCCAGCAGCCCGACTAGCGGGAGCAGAGAGACCCAGTACTTC
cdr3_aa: CASSPTSGSRETQYF

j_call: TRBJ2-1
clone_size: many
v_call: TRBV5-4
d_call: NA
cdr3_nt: TGTGCCAGCAGCTTGGAGGGGGGCCGAAGCAATGAGCAGTTCTTC
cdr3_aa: CASSLEGGRSNEQFF

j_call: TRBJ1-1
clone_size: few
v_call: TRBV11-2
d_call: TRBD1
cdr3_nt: TGTGCCAGCAGCGGACAGGGGGCGGTCACTGAAGCTTTCTTT
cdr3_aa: CASSGQGAVTEAFF

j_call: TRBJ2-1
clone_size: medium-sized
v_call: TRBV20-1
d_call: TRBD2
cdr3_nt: TGCAGTGCTAGAGCCTTCTCGGGGAGCGGGAGCGCCAATGAGCAGTTCTTC
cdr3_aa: CSARAFSGSGSANEQFF

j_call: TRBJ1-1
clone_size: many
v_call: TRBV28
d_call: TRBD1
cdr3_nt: TGTGCCAGCAGTTTACCGACAGGGGTCACTGAAGCTTTCTTT
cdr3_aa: CASSLPTGVTEAFF

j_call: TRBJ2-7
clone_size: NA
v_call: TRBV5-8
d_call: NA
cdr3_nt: TGTGCCAGCAGCATTACAGGTACCATCGGGGAGCAGTACTTC
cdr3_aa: CASSITGTIGEQYF

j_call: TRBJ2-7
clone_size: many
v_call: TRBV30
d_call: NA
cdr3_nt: TGTGCCCGGTCGACCGGGACCCGACTAAACATACAGTACTTC
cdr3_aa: CARSTGTRLNIQYF

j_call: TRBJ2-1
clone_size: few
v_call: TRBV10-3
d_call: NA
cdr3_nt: TGTGCCATCAGCCTCGGGAACCCCGGCTCCTACAATGAGCAGTTCTTC
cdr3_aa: CAISLGNPGSYNEQFF

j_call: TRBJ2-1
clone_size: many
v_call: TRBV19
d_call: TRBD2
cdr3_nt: TGTGCCAGTAGTATTAGCGGGGACTCCTACAATGAGCAGTTCTTC
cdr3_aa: CASSISGDSYNEQFF

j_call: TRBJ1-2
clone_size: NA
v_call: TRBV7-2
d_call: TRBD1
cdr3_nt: TGTGCCAGCAGCCTTGGGGGACAGGCCCTTGGCTACACCTTC
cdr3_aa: CASSLGGQALGYTF

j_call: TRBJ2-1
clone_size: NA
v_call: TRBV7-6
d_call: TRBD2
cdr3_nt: TGTGCCAGCAGCCCCAAACTAGCGGGAGCTTACAATGAGCAGTTCTTC
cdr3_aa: CASSPKLAGAYNEQFF

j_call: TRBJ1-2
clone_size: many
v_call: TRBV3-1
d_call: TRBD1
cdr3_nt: TGTGCCAGCAGCCAAGAGGGGACAGGGGTAAACTATGGCTACACCTTC
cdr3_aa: CASSQEGTGVNYGYTF

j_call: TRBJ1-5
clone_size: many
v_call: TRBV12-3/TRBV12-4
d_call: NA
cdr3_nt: TGTGCCAGCAGGGACGATGGCGTTCAGCCCCAGCATTTT
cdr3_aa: CASRDDGVQPQHF

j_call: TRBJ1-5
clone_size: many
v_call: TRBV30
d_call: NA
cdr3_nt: TGTGCCTGGAACCCTCGAGGGTCAGGCAATCAGCCCCAGCATTTT
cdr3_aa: CAWNPRGSGNQPQHF

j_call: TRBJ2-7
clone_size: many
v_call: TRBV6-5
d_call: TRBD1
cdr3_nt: TGTGCCAGCGGGACAGGGGCACGGCAGTACTTC
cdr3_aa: CASGTGARQYF

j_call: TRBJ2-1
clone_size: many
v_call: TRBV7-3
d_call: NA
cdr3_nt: TGTGCCAGCAGCTTATCGGCTAGCTCCTACAATGAGCAGTTCTTC
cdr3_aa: CASSLSASSYNEQFF

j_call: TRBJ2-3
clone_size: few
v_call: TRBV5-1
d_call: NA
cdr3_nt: TGCGCCAGCAGCTTGAATGTCCTAGAGACAGATACGCAGTATTTT
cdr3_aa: CASSLNVLETDTQYF

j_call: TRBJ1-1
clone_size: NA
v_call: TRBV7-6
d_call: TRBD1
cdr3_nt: TGTGCCAGCAGCGTCCAGGGACAGGCCTCGAACACTGAAGCTTTCTTT
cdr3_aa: CASSVQGQASNTEAFF

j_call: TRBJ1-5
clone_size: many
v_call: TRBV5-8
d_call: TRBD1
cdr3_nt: TGTGCCAGCAGCCCGGGACAGTCTTACAATCAGCCCCAGCATTTT
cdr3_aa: CASSPGQSYNQPQHF

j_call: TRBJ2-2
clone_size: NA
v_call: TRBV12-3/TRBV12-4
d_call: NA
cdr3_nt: TGTGCCAGCACCATCGAAGGGCGGTCCGGGGAGCTGTTTTTT
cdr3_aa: CASTIEGRSGELFF

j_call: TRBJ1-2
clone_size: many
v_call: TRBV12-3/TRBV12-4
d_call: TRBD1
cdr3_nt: TGTGCCAGCAGGGATGGTGGCAGGGGGGTGTTTGGCTACACCTTC
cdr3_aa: CASRDGGRGVFGYTF

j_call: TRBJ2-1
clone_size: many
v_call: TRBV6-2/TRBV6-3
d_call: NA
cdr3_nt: TGTGCCAGCAGTACAAGACAGGCCGGGGCTAATGAGCAGTTCTTC
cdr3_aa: CASSTRQAGANEQFF

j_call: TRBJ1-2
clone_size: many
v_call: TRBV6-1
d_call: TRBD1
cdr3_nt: TGTGCCAGCAGTCCGACAGGGGGAAACTATGGCTACACCTTC
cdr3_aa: CASSPTGGNYGYTF

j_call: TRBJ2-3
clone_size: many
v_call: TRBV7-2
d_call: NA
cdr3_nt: TGTGCCAGCAGCTTTAGACAGGAGGATACGCAGTATTTT
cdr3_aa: CASSFRQEDTQYF

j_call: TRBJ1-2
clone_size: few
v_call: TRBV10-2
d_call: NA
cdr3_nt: TGCGCCAGCGTCAGGGGACCGAGCTATGGCTACACCTTC
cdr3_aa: CASVRGPSYGYTF

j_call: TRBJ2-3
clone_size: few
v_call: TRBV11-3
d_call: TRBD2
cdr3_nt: TGTGCCAGCAGCTTCCTAGCGGCACAACGCACAGATACGCAGTATTTT
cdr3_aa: CASSFLAAQRTDTQYF

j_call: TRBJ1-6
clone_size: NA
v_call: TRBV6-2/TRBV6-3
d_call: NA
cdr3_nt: TGTGCCAGCAGTTACAAGGCAGGGATGTCACCCCTCCACTTT
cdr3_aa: CASSYKAGMSPLHF

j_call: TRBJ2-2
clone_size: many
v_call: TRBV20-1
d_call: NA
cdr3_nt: TGCAGTGCTAGAGTACAGTTGTCTAACACCGGGGAGCTGTTTTTT
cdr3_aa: CSARVQLSNTGELFF

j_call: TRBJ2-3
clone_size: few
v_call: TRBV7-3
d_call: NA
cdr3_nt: TGTGCCAGCAGCCCGGAATCTAGCACAGATACGCAGTATTTT
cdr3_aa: CASSPESSTDTQYF

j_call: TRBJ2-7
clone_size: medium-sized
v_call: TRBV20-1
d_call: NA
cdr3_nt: TGCAGTGCTAGAGATATCCAGGGCGGTCGGCCCTACGAGCAGTACTTC
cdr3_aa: CSARDIQGGRPYEQYF

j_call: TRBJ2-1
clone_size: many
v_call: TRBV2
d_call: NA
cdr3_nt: TGTGCCAGCAGTGCAAGCGGGCGACAGCGCGCCGCCTACAATGAGCAGTTCTTC
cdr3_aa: CASSASGRQRAAYNEQFF

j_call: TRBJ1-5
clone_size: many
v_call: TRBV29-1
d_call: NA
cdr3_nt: TGCAGCGTGAGGCGGCAGGGGAATCAGCCCCAGCATTTT
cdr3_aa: CSVRRQGNQPQHF

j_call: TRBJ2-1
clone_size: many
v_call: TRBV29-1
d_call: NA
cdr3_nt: TGCAGCGTATCGAATGGCCGTAGGGGCAATGAGCAGTTCTTC
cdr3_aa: CSVSNGRRGNEQFF

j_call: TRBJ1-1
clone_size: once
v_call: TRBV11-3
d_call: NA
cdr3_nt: TGTGCCAGCAGCTTAGACAGCCTGAACACTGAAGCTTTCTTT
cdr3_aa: CASSLDSLNTEAFF

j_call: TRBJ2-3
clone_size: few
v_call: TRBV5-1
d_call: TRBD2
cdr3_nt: TGCGCCAGCAGCCCCTGGGCAACTAGCGGGGGGGATACGCAGTATTTT
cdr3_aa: CASSPWATSGGDTQYF

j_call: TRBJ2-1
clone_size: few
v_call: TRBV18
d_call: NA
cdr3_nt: TGTGCCAGCTCACCACGTGGCAGGGAGACCTACAATGAGCAGTTCTTC
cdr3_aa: CASSPRGRETYNEQFF

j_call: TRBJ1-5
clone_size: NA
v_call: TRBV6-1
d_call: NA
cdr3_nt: TGTGCCAGCAGTGAAATAGAACGGAGCAATCAGCCCCAGCATTTT
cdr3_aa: CASSEIERSNQPQHF

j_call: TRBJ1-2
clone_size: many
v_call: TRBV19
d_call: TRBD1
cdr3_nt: TGTGCCAGTAACTCTGGGGACAGGGAAGGCTACACCTTC
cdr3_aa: CASNSGDREGYTF

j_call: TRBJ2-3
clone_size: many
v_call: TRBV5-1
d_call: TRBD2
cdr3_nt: TGCGCCAGCAGCCCCAGCGGGGGGGCAACAGATACGCAGTATTTT
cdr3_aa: CASSPSGGATDTQYF

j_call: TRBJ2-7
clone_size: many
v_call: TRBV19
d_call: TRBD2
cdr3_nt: TGTGCCAGTGGACTAGCGGGCCCCTCCTACGAGCAGTACTTC
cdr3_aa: CASGLAGPSYEQYF

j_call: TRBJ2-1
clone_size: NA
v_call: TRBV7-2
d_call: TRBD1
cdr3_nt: TGTGCCAGCAGCTTGCAGGGGGCAGGTGAGCAGTTCTTC
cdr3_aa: CASSLQGAGEQFF

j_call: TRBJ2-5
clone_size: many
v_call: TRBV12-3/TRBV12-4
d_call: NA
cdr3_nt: TGTGCCAGCAAGACGGAAGAGACCCAGTACTTC
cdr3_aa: CASKTEETQYF

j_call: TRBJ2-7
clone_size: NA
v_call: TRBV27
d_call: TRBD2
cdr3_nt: TGTGCCAGCAGTTTCTCTAGCGGGATCTACGAGCAGTACTTC
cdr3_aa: CASSFSSGIYEQYF

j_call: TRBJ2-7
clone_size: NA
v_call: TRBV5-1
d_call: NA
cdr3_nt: TGCGCCAGCAGCTTGGCGGTACAGGCGTCCTACGAGCAGTACTTC
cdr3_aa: CASSLAVQASYEQYF

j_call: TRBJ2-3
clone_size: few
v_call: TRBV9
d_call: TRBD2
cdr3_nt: TGTGCCAGCAGCGTGGGGTCTAGCGGGAGCACAGATACGCAGTATTTT
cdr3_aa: CASSVGSSGSTDTQYF

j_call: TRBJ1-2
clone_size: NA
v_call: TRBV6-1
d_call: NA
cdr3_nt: TGTGCCAGCAGTCCGGACACGACTAACTATGGCTACACCTTC
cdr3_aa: CASSPDTTNYGYTF

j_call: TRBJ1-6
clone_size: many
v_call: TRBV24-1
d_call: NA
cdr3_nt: TGTGCCACCGGGACGGATACACGATTAAGCTCCTATAATTCACCCCTCCACTTT
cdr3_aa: CATGTDTRLSSYNSPLHF

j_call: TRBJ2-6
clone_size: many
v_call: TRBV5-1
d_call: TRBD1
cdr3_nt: TGCGCCAGCAGCGAGGGACAGGGGACTCTGGTGGCCAACGTCCTGACTTTC
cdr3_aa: CASSEGQGTLVANVLTF

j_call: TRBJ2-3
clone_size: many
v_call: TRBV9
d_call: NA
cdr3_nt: TGTGCCAGCAGCGTAGCTACGGTGGGAGCGGAGGGGCAGTATTTT
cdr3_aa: CASSVATVGAEGQYF

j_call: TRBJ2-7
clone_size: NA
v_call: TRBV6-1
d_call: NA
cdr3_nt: TGTGCCAGCTACGATAGGTCTAAACCTCCATACGAGCAGTACTTC
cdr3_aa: CASYDRSKPPYEQYF

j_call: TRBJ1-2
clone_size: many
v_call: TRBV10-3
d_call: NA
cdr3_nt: TGTGCCATCAGTGACACAGGAGGACCCTCTGAGGCGGGAACCTTC
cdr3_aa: CAISDTGGPSEAGTF

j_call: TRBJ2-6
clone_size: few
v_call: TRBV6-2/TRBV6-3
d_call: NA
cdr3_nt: TGTGCCAGCAGCCAACGAAGGGCTGGGGCCAACGTCCTGACTTTC
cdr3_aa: CASSQRRAGANVLTF

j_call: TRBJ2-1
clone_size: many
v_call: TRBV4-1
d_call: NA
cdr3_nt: TGCGCCAGCAGCCAAGATTTTCCGGGCTACAATGAGCAGTTCTTC
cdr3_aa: CASSQDFPGYNEQFF

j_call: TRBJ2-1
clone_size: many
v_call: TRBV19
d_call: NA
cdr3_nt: TGTGCCAGTAGTGCCCCTAGCGTAGGATCCATGTACAATGAGCAGTTCTTC
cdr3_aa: CASSAPSVGSMYNEQFF

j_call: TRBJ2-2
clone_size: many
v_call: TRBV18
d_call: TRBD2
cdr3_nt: TGTGCCAGCTCACCGAGAGCCGGGGGGGACACCGGGGAGCTGTTTTTT
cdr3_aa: CASSPRAGGDTGELFF